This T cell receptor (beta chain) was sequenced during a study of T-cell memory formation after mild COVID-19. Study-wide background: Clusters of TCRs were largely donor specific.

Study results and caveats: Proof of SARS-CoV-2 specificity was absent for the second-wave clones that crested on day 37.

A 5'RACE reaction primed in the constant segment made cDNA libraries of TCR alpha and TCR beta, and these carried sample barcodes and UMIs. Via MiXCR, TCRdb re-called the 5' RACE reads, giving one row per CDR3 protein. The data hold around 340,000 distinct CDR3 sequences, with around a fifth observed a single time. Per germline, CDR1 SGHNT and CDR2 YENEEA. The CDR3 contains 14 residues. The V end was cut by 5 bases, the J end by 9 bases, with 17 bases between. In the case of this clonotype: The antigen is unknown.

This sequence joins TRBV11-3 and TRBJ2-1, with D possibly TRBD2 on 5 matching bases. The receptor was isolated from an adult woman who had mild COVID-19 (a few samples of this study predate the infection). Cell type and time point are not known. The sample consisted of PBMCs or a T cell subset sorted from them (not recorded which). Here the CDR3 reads CASSPRTGGAEQFF. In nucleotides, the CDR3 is TGTGCCAGCAGCCCTCGGACCGGAGGTGCTGAGCAGTTCTTC.